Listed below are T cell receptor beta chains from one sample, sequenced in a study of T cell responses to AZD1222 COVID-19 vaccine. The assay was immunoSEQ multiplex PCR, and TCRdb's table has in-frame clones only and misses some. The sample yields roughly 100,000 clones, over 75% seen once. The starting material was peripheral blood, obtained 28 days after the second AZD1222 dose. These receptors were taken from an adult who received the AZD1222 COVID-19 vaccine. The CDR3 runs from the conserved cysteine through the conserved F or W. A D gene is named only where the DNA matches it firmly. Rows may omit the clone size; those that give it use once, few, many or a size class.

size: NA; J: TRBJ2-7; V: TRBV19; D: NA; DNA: TGTGCCAGTAGCCCGGGACACTCCTACGAGCAGTACTTC; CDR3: CASSPGHSYEQYF
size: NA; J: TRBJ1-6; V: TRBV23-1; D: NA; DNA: TGCGCCAGCAGTCAATCAGGGGTGGGGCATTCACCCCTCCACTTT; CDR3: CASSQSGVGHSPLHF
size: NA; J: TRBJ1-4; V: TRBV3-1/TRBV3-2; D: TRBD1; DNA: TGTGCCAGCAGCCCCGGGGGGGGACAGCCTTTAGGAAAACTGTTTTTT; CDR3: CASSPGGGQPLGKLFF
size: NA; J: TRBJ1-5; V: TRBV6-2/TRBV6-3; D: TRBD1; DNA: TGTGCCAGCAGTTACCAGGACAGGGTTTTTTATCAGCCCCAGCATTTT; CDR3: CASSYQDRVFYQPQHF
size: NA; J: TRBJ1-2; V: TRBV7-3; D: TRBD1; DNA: TGTGCCAGCAGCTCAGGACAGGGGGCAAGTGGCTACACCTTC; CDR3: CASSSGQGASGYTF
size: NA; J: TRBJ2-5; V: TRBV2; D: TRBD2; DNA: TGTGCTAGCGGGGGGGCCCGTGAGACCCAGTACTTC; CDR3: CASGGARETQYF
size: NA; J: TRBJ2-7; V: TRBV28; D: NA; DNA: TGTGCCAGCAGTTTTGGAACTAGAAACGAGCAGTACTTC; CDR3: CASSFGTRNEQYF
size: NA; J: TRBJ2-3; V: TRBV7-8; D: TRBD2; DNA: TGTGCCAGCAGCCTCCTGACTAGCGGGAGTATGACAGATACGCAGTATTTT; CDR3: CASSLLTSGSMTDTQYF
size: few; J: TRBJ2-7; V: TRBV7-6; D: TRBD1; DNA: TGTGCCAGCAGCCGCCGGACAGGGTCCGAGCAGTACTTC; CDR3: CASSRRTGSEQYF
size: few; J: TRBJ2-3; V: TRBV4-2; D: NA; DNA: TGTGCCAGCAGCCAAGATCAGAGCGGTAGCACAGATACGCAGTATTTT; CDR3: CASSQDQSGSTDTQYF
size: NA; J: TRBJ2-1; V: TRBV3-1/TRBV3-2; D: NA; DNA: TGTGCCAGCAGCCAAGAGTGGGGTTCCTACAATGAGCAGTTCTTC; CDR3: CASSQEWGSYNEQFF
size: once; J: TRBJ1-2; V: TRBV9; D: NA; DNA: TGTGCCAGCAGCGGCTTGCTTGGGAACTATGGCTACACCTTC; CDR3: CASSGLLGNYGYTF
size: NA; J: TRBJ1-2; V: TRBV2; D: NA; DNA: TGTGCCAGCAGTGGACTGGGGTGGGGCGGTGGCTACACCTTC; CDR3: CASSGLGWGGGYTF
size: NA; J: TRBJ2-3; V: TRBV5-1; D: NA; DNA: TGCGCCAGCAGCTTGTACGGCCTAGGGAGCGCAGATACGCAGTATTTT; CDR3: CASSLYGLGSADTQYF
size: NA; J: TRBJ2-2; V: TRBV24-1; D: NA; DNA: TGTGCCACCAGTGATGCAGGGCCCACCGGGGAGCTGTTTTTT; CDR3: CATSDAGPTGELFF
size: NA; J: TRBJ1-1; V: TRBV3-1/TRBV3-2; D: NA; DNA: TGTGCCAGCAGCCAAGTTCCGGAGTACACTGAAGCTTTCTTT; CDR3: CASSQVPEYTEAFF
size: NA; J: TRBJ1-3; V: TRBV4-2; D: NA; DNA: TGTGCCAGCAGCCAGGGATCTGGAAACACCATATATTTT; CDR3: CASSQGSGNTIYF
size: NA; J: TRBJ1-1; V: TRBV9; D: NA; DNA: TGTGCCAGCAGCGCGGGTCCGAACACTGAAGCTTTCTTT; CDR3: CASSAGPNTEAFF
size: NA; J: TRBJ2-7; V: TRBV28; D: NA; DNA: TGTGCCAGCACCCAAACCGGGACCTCCCCTTACGAGCAGTACTTC; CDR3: CASTQTGTSPYEQYF
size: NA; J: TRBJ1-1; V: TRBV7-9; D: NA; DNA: TGTGCCAGCAGCTTTAAGGGAGGGAGCACTGAAGCTTTCTTT; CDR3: CASSFKGGSTEAFF
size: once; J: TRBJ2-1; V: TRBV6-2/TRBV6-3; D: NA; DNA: TGTGCCAGCAGTTACTCAACACGGAGCTACAATGAGCAGTTCTTC; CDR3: CASSYSTRSYNEQFF
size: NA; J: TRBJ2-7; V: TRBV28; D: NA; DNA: TGTGCCAGCACCGTGGGCCCCGGGAACTACGAGCAGTACTTC; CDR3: CASTVGPGNYEQYF
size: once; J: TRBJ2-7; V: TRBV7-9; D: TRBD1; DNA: TGTGCCAGCAGCTTATCGACCGGGACAGGGTTGTACGAGCAGTACTTC; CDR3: CASSLSTGTGLYEQYF
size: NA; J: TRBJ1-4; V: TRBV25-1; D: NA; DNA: TGTGCCAGCAGTGATCCCCTCCCGGGTGGTGAAAAACTGTTTTTT; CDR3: CASSDPLPGGEKLFF
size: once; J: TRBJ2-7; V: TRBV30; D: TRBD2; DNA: TGTGCCTGGAGTGTCGGGGGGACCTCCTACGAGCAGTACTTC; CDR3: CAWSVGGTSYEQYF
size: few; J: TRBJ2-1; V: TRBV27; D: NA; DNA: TGTGCCAGCAGTGGAGCCTACTCCTACAATGAGCAGTTCTTC; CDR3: CASSGAYSYNEQFF
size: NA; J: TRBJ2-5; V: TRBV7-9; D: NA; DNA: TGTGCCAGCAGCTTAGCGGTCTTACAAGAGACCCAGTACTTC; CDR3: CASSLAVLQETQYF
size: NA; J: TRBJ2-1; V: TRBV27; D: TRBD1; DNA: TGTGCCAGCAGTAAAGACGGGGACAGGGTATGGAACTACAATGAGCAGTTCTTC; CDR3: CASSKDGDRVWNYNEQFF
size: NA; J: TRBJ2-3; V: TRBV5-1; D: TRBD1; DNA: TGCGCCAGCAGCTCGACCCTCGGGGCAGGGGGAGTAGGAGATACGCAGTATTTT; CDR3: CASSSTLGAGGVGDTQYF
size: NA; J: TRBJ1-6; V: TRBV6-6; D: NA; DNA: TGTGCCAGCAGTTACGGACCAGGCGTTAATTCACCCCTCCACTTT; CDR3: CASSYGPGVNSPLHF
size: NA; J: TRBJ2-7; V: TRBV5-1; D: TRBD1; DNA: TGCGCCAGCGGAACGGGACAGGGCTACGAGCAGTACTTC; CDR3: CASGTGQGYEQYF
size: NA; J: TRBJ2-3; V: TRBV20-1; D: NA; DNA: TGCAGTGCTAGCACAGATACGCAGTATTTT; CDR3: CSASTDTQYF
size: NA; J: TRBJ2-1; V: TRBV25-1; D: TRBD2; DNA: TGTGCCAGCAGTGAATACGCAGGCGGGAGCAGGAATGAGCAGTTCTTC; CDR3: CASSEYAGGSRNEQFF
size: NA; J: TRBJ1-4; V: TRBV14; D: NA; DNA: TGTGCCAGCAGCCACCACGCCGGGGATAAGGATGAAAAACTGTTTTTT; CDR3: CASSHHAGDKDEKLFF
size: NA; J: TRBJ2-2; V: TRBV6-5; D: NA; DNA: TGTGCCAGCAGCTTTGGACTCAACACCGGGGAGCTGTTTTTT; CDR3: CASSFGLNTGELFF
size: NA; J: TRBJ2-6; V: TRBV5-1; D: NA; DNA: TGCGCCAGCAGTCCCACGAGCTCTGGGGCCAACGTCCTGACTTTC; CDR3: CASSPTSSGANVLTF
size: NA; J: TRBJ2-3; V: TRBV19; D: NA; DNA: TGTGCCAGTAGTATTGGGGTTAGCACAGATACGCAGTATTTT; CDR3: CASSIGVSTDTQYF
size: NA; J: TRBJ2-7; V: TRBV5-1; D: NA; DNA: TGCGCCAGCAGCTTGCGGCTAGGCAACGAGCAGTACTTC; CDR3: CASSLRLGNEQYF
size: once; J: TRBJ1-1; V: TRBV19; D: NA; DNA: TGTGCCAGTAAAAGGCGAGGGACTGAAGCTTTCTTT; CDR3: CASKRRGTEAFF
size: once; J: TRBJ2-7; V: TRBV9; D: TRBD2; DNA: TGTGCCAGCAGCGTTGCCGTAGCGGGAGGGCCGGGCCACGAGCAGTACTTC; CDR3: CASSVAVAGGPGHEQYF
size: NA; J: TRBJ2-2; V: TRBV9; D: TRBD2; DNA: TGTGCCAGCAGCGTATTGAGCGGGGCGAACACCGGGGAGCTGTTTTTT; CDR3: CASSVLSGANTGELFF
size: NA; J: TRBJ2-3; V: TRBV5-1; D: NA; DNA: TGCGCCAGCAGTCCGGGACTTGGGACAGATACGCAGTATTTT; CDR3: CASSPGLGTDTQYF
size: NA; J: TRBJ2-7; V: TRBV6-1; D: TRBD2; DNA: TGTGCCAGCAGTGAAGAAGGAGGGCTAGCGGTCTACGAGCAGTACTTC; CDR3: CASSEEGGLAVYEQYF
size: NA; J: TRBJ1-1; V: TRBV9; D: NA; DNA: TGTGCCAGCAGCCCGGGCCTAGGGACTGAAGCTTTCTTT; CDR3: CASSPGLGTEAFF
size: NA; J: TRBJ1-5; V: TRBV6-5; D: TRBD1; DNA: TGTGCCAGCAGTCAACCGGGACAGGGCCAGCCCCAGCATTTT; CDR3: CASSQPGQGQPQHF
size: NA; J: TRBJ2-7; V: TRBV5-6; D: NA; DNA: TGTGCCAGCAGCTTTAGAACGACAGTCTACGAGCAGTACTTC; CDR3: CASSFRTTVYEQYF
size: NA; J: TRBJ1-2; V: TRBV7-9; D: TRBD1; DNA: TGTGCCAGCAGGCCCGTCACAGGGGGCACTAACTATGGCTACACCTTC; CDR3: CASRPVTGGTNYGYTF
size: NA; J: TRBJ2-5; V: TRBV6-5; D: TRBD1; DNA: TGTGCCAGCAGTTACTCGAGGGACAGGGTTGAAGAGACCCAGTACTTC; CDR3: CASSYSRDRVEETQYF
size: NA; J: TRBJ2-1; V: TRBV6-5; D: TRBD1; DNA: TGTGCCAGCAATGGACAGGGGGAAGATGAGCAGTTCTTC; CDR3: CASNGQGEDEQFF
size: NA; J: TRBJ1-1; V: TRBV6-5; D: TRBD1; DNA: TGTGCCAGCAGTTTACGCAGGGGGGGAACTGAAGCTTTCTTT; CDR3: CASSLRRGGTEAFF
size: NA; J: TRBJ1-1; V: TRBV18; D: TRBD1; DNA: TGTGCCAGCTCACCACTAGAAACAGGGGGCGCGGGCACTGAAGCTTTCTTT; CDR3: CASSPLETGGAGTEAFF
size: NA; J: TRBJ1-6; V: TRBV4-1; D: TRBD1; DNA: TGCGCCAGCAGCCCCGAAGCAGGGACAGCGTATAATTCACCCCTCCACTTT; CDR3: CASSPEAGTAYNSPLHF
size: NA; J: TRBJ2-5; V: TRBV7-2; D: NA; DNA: TGTGCCAGCAGCTTATATGAGACCCAGTACTTC; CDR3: CASSLYETQYF
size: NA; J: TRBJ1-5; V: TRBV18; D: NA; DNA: TGTGCCAGCTCCTCGTTAATCACCACCACGGGCAGCAATCAGCCCCAGCATTTT; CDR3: CASSSLITTTGSNQPQHF
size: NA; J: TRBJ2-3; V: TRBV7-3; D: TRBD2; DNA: TGTGCCAGCAGCCCATTAGCGGGAGGGGCAGATACGCAGTATTTT; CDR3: CASSPLAGGADTQYF